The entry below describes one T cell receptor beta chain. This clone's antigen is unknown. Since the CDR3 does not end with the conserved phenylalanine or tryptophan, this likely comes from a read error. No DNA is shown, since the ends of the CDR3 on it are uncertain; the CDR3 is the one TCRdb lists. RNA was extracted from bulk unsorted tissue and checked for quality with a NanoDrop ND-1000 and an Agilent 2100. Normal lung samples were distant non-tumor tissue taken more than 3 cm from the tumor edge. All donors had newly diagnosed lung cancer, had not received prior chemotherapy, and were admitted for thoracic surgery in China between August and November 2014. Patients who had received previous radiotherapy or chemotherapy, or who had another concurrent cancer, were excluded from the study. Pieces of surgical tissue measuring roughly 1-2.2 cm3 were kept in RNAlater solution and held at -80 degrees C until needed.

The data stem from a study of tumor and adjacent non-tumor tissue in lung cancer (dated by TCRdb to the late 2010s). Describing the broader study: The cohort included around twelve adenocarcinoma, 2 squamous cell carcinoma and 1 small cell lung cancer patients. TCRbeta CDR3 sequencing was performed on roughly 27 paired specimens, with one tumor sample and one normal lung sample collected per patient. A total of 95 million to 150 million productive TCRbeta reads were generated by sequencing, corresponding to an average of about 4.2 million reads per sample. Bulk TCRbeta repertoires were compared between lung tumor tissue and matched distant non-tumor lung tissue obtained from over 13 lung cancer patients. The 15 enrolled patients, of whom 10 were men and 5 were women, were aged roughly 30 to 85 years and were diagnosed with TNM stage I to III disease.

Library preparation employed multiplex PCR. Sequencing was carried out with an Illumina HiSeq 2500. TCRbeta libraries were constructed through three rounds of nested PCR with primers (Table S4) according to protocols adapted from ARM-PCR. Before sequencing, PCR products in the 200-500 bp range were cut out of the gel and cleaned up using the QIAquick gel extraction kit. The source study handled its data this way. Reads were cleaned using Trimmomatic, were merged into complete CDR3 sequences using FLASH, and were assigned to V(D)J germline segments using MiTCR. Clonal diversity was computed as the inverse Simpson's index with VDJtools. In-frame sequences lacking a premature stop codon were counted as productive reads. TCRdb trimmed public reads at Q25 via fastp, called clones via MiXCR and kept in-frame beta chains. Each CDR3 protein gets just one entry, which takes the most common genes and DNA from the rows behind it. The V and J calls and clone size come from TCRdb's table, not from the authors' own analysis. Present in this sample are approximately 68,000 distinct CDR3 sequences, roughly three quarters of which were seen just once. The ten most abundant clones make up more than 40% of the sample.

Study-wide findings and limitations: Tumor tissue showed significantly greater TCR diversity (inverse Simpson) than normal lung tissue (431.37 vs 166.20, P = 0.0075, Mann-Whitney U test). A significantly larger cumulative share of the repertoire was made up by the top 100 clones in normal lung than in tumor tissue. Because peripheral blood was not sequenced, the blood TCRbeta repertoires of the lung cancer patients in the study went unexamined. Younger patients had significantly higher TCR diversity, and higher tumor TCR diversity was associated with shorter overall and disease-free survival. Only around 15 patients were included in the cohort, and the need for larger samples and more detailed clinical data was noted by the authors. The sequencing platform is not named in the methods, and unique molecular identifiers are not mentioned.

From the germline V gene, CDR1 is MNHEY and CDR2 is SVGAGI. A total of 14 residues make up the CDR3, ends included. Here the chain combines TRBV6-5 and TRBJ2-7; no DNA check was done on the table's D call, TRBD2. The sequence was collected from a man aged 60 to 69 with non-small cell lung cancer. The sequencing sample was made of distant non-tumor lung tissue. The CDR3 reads CASSRAAFSYEQYL.